This T cell receptor (beta chain) was recovered during a study of blood T cell repertoires in COVID-19. Study in general: From the United States, Italy and Spain came samples of acute and convalescent COVID-19. The cDNA or gDNA used as material had been derived from T cells, B-cell-depleted T cells, or PBMCs.

Authors' methods: Counts of nucleated cells, estimated from reference gene primer amplification, were obtained. Method: immunoSEQ multiplex PCR; TCRdb's copy keeps in-frame clones and lacks some. That table gives V, J and clone size, and the DNA gave D and trimming. The table shows around 60,000 clones, with about 77% occurring only once. Per germline, CDR1 SNHLY and CDR2 FYNNEI. The length of the CDR3 is 11 residues. The V end was cut by 8 bases, the J end by 3 bases, with 8 bases between. The chain links TRBV2 to TRBJ2-7; D unclear. What was sequenced was peripheral blood. The TCR originated in a human donor in a cohort sampled during active COVID-19. The CDR3: CASAPYYEQYF. DNA for the CDR3: TGTGCCAGCGCCCCCTACTACGAGCAGTACTTC. The whole variable domain, filled in from reference TRBV2 and TRBJ2-7, reads EPEVTQTPSHQVTQMGQEVILRCVPISNHLYFYWYRQILGQKVEFLVSFYNNEISEKSEIFDDQFSVERPDGSNFTLKIRSTKLEDSAMYFCASAPYYEQYFGPGTRLTVT.